This T cell receptor beta chain was documented in a study of TIL therapy for anti-PD-1-resistant metastatic lung cancer. Across the study: A handful of tumors were EGFR-mutant and two were ALK-rearranged.

The libraries were made with immunoSEQ v3. The assay was immunoSEQ multiplex PCR, and TCRdb's table has in-frame clones only and misses some. The repertoire holds 60,000 or so clones, with 69% as singletons. The time point was: pre-treatment sample, taken before nivolumab and TIL therapy. Sample: blood, taken at baseline. This receptor was identified in a person aged 25 to 79 with non-small cell lung cancer.

The CDR3: CASSRLQGAGETQYF. In DNA form, the CDR3 reads TGTGCCAGCAGTAGACTACAGGGGGCTGGAGAGACCCAGTACTTC. The chain has TRBV27 and TRBJ2-5, with 9 bases lining up with TRBD1. The V and J ends lost 5 bases and 4 bases, in that order; junction bases with no gene match: 8. Germline CDR1 and CDR2: MNHEY and SMNVEV (reference sequence). The CDR3 extends over 15 amino acids.